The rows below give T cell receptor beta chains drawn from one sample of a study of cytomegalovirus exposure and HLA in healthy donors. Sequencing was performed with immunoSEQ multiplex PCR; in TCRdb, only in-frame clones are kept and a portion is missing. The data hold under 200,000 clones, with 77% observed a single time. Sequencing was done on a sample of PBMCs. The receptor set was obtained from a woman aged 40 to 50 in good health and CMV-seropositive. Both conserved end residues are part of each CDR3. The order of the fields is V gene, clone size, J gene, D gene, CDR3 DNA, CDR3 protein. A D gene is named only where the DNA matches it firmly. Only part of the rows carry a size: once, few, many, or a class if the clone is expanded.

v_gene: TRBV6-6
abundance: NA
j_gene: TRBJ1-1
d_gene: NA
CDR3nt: TGTGCCAGCAGTTCCCACTACTGGGGGGGGGACACTGAAGCTTTCTTT
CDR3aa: CASSSHYWGGDTEAFF

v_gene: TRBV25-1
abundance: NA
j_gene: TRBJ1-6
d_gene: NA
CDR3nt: TGTGCCAGCAGTGTCGGGGGGGCAGGTTCACCCCTCCACTTT
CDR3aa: CASSVGGAGSPLHF

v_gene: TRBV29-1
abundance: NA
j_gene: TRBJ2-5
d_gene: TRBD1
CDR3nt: TGCAGCATTGACAGGGGGCAAGAGACCCAGTACTTC
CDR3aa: CSIDRGQETQYF

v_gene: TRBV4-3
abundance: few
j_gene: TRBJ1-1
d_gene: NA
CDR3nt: TGCGCCAGCAGCCAAGATCTTGGGACTTTTGAAGCTTTCTTT
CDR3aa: CASSQDLGTFEAFF

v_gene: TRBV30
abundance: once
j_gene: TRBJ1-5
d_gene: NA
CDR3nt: TGTGCCTGGAGTGTATTGAACGGGGGGAGGCCACAGCCCCAGCATTTT
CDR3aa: CAWSVLNGGRPQPQHF

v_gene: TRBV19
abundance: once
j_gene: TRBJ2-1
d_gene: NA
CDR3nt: TGTGCCAGTAGAAACCCTTCGGGGAATGAGCAGTTCTTC
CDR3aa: CASRNPSGNEQFF

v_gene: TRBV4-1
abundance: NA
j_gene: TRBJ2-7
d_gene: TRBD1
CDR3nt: TGCGCCAGCAGCCAAGTCGGGACAGAATACGAGCAGTACTTC
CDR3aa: CASSQVGTEYEQYF

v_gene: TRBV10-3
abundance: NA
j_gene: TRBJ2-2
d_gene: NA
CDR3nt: TGTGCCATCAGTGAGCCAGACAGTATCGGCGGGGAGCTGTTTTTT
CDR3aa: CAISEPDSIGGELFF

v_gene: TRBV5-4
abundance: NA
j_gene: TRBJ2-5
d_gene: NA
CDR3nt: TGTGCCAGCAGGGGACCGGGACAACTGGAAGAGACCCAGTACTTC
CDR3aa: CASRGPGQLEETQYF

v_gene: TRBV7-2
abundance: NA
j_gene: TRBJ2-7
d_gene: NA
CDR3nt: TGTGCCAGCAGCCCTAACCGAGGTCGGGACGAGCAGTACTTC
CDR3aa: CASSPNRGRDEQYF

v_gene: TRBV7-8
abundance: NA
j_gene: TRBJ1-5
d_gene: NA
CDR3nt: TGTGCCAGCAGCTTAAACAATCGACAGAACCTAGGAAGGCCCCAGCATTTT
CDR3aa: CASSLNNRQNLGRPQHF

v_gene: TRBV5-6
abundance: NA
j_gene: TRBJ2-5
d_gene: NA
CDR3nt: TGTGCCAGCAGCCTCTCTTTAATGGGGCGTCAAGAGACCCAGTACTTC
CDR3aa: CASSLSLMGRQETQYF

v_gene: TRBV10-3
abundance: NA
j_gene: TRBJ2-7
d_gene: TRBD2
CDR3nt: TGTGCCAGCAGGTACACTCTAGCGGCCGCTTCCTACGAGCAGTACTTC
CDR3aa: CASRYTLAAASYEQYF

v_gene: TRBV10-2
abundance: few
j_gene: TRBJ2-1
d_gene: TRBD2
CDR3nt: TGCGCCAGCGGAAAGCGGGAGTGGGACAATGAGCAGTTCTTC
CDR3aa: CASGKREWDNEQFF

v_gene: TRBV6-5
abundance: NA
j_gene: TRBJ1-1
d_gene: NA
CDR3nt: TGTGCCAGCAGTTCACAGGGGAACACTGAAGCTTTCTTT
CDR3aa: CASSSQGNTEAFF

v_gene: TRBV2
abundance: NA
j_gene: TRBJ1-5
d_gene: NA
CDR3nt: TGTGCCAGCACCGGGGACTCCCTGGGGCCCCAGCATTTT
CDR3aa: CASTGDSLGPQHF

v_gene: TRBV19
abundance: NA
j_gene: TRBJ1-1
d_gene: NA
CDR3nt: TGTGCCAGTAGTATAGACCGGAACACTGAAGCTTTCTTT
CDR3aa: CASSIDRNTEAFF

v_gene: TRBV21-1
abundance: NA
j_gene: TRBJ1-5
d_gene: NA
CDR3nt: TGTGCCAGCAGCAGAGCGCCTTGGGGAGCCCAGCATTTT
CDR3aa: CASSRAPWGAQHF

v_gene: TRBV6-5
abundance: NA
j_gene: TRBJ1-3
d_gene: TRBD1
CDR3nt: TGTGCCAGCAGTTACACCAACAGGGGTGCTGGAAACACCATATATTTT
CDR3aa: CASSYTNRGAGNTIYF

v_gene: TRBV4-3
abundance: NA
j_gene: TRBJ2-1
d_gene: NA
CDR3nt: TGCGCCAGCAGCCAAGAGAGTCTGGCGGCCTACTCCTACAATGAGCAGTTCTTC
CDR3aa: CASSQESLAAYSYNEQFF

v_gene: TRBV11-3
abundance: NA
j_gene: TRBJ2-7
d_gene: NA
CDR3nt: TGTGCCAGCAGCTCCTTAGGGGGACCCGACGAGCAGTACTTC
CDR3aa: CASSSLGGPDEQYF

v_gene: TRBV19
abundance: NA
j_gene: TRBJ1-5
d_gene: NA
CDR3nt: TGTGCCAGTAGTATCCGACAGTTTGGCAATCAGCCCCAGCATTTT
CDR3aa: CASSIRQFGNQPQHF

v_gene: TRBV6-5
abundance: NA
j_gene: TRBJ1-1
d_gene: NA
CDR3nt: TGTGCCAGCACCCCCGGGACACTGAACACTGAAGCTTTCTTT
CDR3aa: CASTPGTLNTEAFF

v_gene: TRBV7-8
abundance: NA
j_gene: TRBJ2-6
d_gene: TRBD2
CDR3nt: TGTGCCAGCAGCTCGATTCTAGCGGGAGGGGCCAACGTCCTGACTTTC
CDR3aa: CASSSILAGGANVLTF

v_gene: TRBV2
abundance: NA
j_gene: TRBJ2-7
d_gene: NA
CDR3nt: TGTGCCAGCAGTGTCCAGTCCTACGAGCAGTACTTC
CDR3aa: CASSVQSYEQYF

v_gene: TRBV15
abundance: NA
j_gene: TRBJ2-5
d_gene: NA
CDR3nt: TGTGCCACCAGCAGAGAGAGACAGGACCCCAGCGACTTC
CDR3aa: CATSRERQDPSDF

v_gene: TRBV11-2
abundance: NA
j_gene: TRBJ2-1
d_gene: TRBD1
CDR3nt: TGTGCCAGTAGGGCCGGGGGACAGGGCGGGAATGAGCAGTTCTTC
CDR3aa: CASRAGGQGGNEQFF

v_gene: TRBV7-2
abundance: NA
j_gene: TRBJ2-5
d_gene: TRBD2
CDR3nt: TGTGCCACCGCTTCCCCTAGCGGGAGGGCCGGGGAGACCCAGTACTTC
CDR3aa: CATASPSGRAGETQYF

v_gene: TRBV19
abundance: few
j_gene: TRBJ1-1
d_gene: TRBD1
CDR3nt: TGTGCCAGTAGTAAGGGACGTAGACAGGGGGGCACTGAAGCTTTCTTT
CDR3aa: CASSKGRRQGGTEAFF

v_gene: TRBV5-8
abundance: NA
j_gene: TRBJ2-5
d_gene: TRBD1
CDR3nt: TGTGCCAGCAGCCTCATAGCCGGGACAGGGGGCATGGAGACCCAGTACTTC
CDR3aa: CASSLIAGTGGMETQYF

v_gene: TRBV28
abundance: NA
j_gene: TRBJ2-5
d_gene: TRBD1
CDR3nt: TGTGCCAGCACCTCCCGGACAGGTACCCAAGAGACCCAGTACTTC
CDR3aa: CASTSRTGTQETQYF

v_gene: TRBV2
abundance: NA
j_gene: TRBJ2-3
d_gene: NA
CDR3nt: TGTGCCAGCAGTGCCAGGGTGGGCACAGATACGCAGTATTTT
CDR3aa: CASSARVGTDTQYF

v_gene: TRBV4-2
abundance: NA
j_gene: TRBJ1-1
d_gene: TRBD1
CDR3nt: TGTGCCAGCAGCCTGGACAGGGTTGAAGCTTTCTTT
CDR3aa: CASSLDRVEAFF

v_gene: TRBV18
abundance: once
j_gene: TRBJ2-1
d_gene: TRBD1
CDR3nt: TGTGCCGGATTTCCGGGACAGGGCGGCAATGAGCAGTTCTTC
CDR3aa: CAGFPGQGGNEQFF